The rows below give T cell receptor beta chains drawn from one sample of a study of early T cells in non-severe SARS-CoV-2 infection. Each CDR3 protein is one row after TCRdb ran MiXCR on the 5' RACE reads. The repertoire holds about 77,000 distinct CDR3 sequences, with roughly 9.4% as singletons. The sequenced sample was whole blood. The receptors originated from an adult who was a healthcare worker with PCR-confirmed SARS-CoV-2 infection or an uninfected control (not recorded which). The CDR3 runs from the conserved cysteine through the conserved F or W. Fields, in order: clone size, V gene, CDR3 length, J gene, D gene, CDR3 protein, CDR3 DNA. A D gene is named only where the DNA matches it firmly. A clone size is listed for some rows: how often the clone was seen (once, few, many), or a class if it is expanded.

many	TRBV12-3/TRBV12-4	14	TRBJ2-2	.	CAGSMRSEAGELFF	TGTGCCGGATCTATGCGGTCAGAGGCCGGGGAGCTGTTTTTT
.	TRBV5-1	13	TRBJ2-3	.	CASSGLNTDTQYF	TGCGCCAGCAGCGGACTAAACACAGATACGCAGTATTTT
once	TRBV6-5	13	TRBJ1-2	TRBD1	CASSRDSLYGYTF	TGTGCCAGCAGCCGGGACAGCCTCTATGGCTACACCTTC
many	TRBV3-1	15	TRBJ2-7	.	CASSQVGAGSYEQYF	TGTGCCAGCAGCCAAGTGGGGGCGGGTTCCTACGAGCAGTACTTC
many	TRBV3-1	13	TRBJ2-1	.	CASSRGSRGEQFF	TGTGCCAGCAGCCGCGGGAGCAGGGGGGAGCAGTTCTTC
many	TRBV6-1	18	TRBJ2-3	.	CASRLEAVRGATEDTQYF	TGTGCCAGTCGACTAGAGGCGGTCCGGGGGGCTACAGAAGATACGCAGTATTTT
many	TRBV3-1	16	TRBJ2-1	TRBD2	CASSQDWASGSNEQFF	TGTGCCAGCAGCCAAGATTGGGCTAGCGGGAGTAATGAGCAGTTCTTC
many	TRBV28	13	TRBJ2-2	.	CASKGTSVRELFF	TGTGCCAGCAAAGGGACATCAGTCCGGGAGCTGTTTTTT
many	TRBV21-1	16	TRBJ2-2	.	CASKIKATLNTGELFF	TGTGCCAGCAAAATAAAGGCCACTTTGAACACCGGGGAGCTGTTTTTT
few	TRBV28	15	TRBJ1-2	TRBD1	CASSFGQGTFYGYTF	TGTGCCAGCAGTTTCGGACAGGGGACATTCTATGGCTACACCTTC
few	TRBV2	11	TRBJ2-7	.	CASRASYEQYF	TGTGCCAGCAGGGCCAGCTACGAGCAGTACTTC
few	TRBV3-1	16	TRBJ2-1	TRBD2	CASSPSGGRLDNEQFF	TGTGCCAGCAGCCCCAGCGGCGGGAGGTTGGACAATGAGCAGTTCTTC
many	TRBV28	15	TRBJ2-7	.	CASSLSGLLRYEQYF	TGTGCCAGCAGTTTATCCGGGCTCCTCCGGTACGAGCAGTACTTC
many	TRBV7-9	12	TRBJ2-3	.	CASSSVADTQYF	TGTGCCAGCAGCTCAGTGGCAGATACGCAGTATTTT
.	TRBV25-1	14	TRBJ2-1	.	CASSGLRDYNEQFF	TGTGCCAGCAGTGGGCTCCGAGATTACAATGAGCAGTTCTTC
many	TRBV3-1	15	TRBJ2-7	TRBD1	CASSPGFGQGGVQYF	TGTGCCAGCAGCCCCGGTTTCGGACAGGGGGGAGTGCAGTACTTC
many	TRBV28	11	TRBJ2-2	.	CASSVGGELFF	TGTGCCAGCAGTGTTGGCGGGGAGCTGTTTTTT
.	TRBV10-2	13	TRBJ1-5	.	CASSGTVYQPQHF	TGCGCCAGCAGTGGGACAGTATATCAGCCCCAGCATTTT
few	TRBV7-3	13	TRBJ1-1	.	CASSPNDNTEAFF	TGTGCCAGCAGCCCTAACGATAACACTGAAGCTTTCTTT
few	TRBV11-2	13	TRBJ1-1	.	CASSRGTKTEAFF	TGTGCCAGCAGCAGGGGCACAAAGACTGAAGCTTTCTTT
.	TRBV9	13	TRBJ2-7	.	CASSVGYSYEQYF	TGTGCCAGCAGCGTAGGATATTCCTACGAGCAGTACTTC
many	TRBV9	13	TRBJ1-1	.	CASSVVVNTEAFF	TGTGCCAGCAGCGTAGTGGTGAACACTGAAGCTTTCTTT
many	TRBV27	17	TRBJ2-1	TRBD2	CASSPRSRESAYNEQFF	TGTGCCAGCAGTCCAAGGTCGCGGGAGAGTGCCTACAATGAGCAGTTCTTC
many	TRBV19	16	TRBJ2-1	TRBD2	CASRSPGTSGYNEQFF	TGTGCCAGTCGGAGCCCCGGGACTAGCGGGTACAATGAGCAGTTCTTC
many	TRBV20-1	14	TRBJ2-1	.	CSAGQLVKWDEQFF	TGCAGCGCGGGTCAACTAGTAAAATGGGATGAGCAGTTCTTC
few	TRBV7-7	15	TRBJ2-7	TRBD2	CASSVVIGGAYEQYF	TGTGCCAGCAGCGTAGTCATTGGGGGGGCCTACGAGCAGTACTTC
many	TRBV7-3	15	TRBJ2-2	TRBD1	CASSTRTGGMGELFF	TGTGCCAGCAGCACCCGGACAGGGGGCATGGGGGAGCTGTTTTTT
many	TRBV7-8	15	TRBJ2-6	.	CASSLDRAGANVLTF	TGTGCCAGCAGCTTAGACAGGGCTGGGGCCAACGTCCTGACTTTC
.	TRBV5-1	16	TRBJ2-2	.	CASTTSGTPNTGELFF	TGCGCCAGCACCACCTCCGGGACCCCGAACACCGGGGAGCTGTTTTTT
few	TRBV5-5	15	TRBJ2-2	TRBD2	CATGLAGVFAGELFF	TGTGCCACCGGACTAGCGGGAGTCTTCGCCGGGGAGCTGTTTTTT
.	TRBV19	14	TRBJ2-1	TRBD2	CASKGEREGYEQFF	TGTGCCAGTAAGGGGGAGCGGGAGGGCTATGAGCAGTTCTTC
.	TRBV5-4	17	TRBJ2-7	TRBD1	CASSLGTPGGLTYEQYF	TGTGCCAGCAGCTTGGGGACTCCAGGGGGCCTCACCTACGAGCAGTACTTC
few	TRBV11-3	17	TRBJ2-1	.	CASSLSPGQGSYNEQFF	TGTGCCAGCAGCTTATCGCCGGGGCAGGGCTCCTACAATGAGCAGTTCTTC
many	TRBV27	17	TRBJ2-6	.	CASSLSDSNSGANVLTF	TGTGCCAGCAGTTTATCGGACTCAAACTCTGGGGCCAACGTCCTGACTTTC
many	TRBV5-1	17	TRBJ2-3	.	CASSLATLGKGTDTQYF	TGCGCCAGCAGCTTGGCGACTCTTGGAAAAGGCACAGATACGCAGTATTTT
.	TRBV11-2	15	TRBJ2-1	TRBD2	CASSAGLDIYNEQFF	TGTGCCAGCAGCGCCGGACTAGATATCTACAATGAGCAGTTCTTC
.	TRBV27	14	TRBJ2-7	TRBD2	CASSGLAGGYEQYF	TGTGCCAGCAGTGGACTAGCGGGAGGGTACGAGCAGTACTTC
few	TRBV6-6	15	TRBJ2-3	TRBD1	CASSFWQGATDTQYF	TGTGCCAGCAGTTTTTGGCAGGGGGCCACAGATACGCAGTATTTT
many	TRBV7-9	13	TRBJ2-3	.	CATRKGGTDTQYF	TGTGCCACCCGAAAGGGGGGTACAGATACGCAGTATTTT
.	TRBV7-9	15	TRBJ2-1	TRBD2	CASSLEGLADNEQFF	TGTGCCAGCAGCCTGGAGGGACTAGCGGACAATGAGCAGTTCTTC
few	TRBV28	14	TRBJ2-5	.	CASSLITRGETQYF	TGTGCCAGCAGTTTGATAACAAGGGGGGAGACCCAGTACTTC
many	TRBV20-1	12	TRBJ2-7	.	CSARVADYEQYF	TGCAGTGCTAGGGTAGCGGATTACGAGCAGTACTTC
many	TRBV7-6	15	TRBJ2-3	TRBD1	CASSILTGGIDTQYF	TGTGCCAGCAGCATCCTCACAGGGGGGATAGATACGCAGTATTTT
many	TRBV7-3	16	TRBJ2-7	TRBD2	CASKAGRAGRSYEQYF	TGTGCCAGCAAGGCCGGGAGGGCGGGACGCTCCTACGAGCAGTACTTC
many	TRBV4-1	14	TRBJ2-1	TRBD2	CASSVREGRDEQFF	TGCGCCAGCAGCGTTAGGGAGGGGAGGGATGAGCAGTTCTTC
.	TRBV11-2	15	TRBJ2-7	TRBD1	CASIRGQGGIYEQYF	TGTGCCAGCATCAGGGGACAGGGTGGGATCTACGAGCAGTACTTC